The present T cell receptor (beta chain) was sequenced within a study of identical twins. Overall study findings and caveats: Zero-insertion findings could be partly confounded by invariant cells (MAIT and iNKT cells).

This clonotype was counted many times. What it binds is unknown. V was shortened by 4 bases and J by 9 bases, with 16 bases between the two germline ends. The CDR3 has 13 amino acids. Using its own MiXCR run on the 5' RACE reads, TCRdb lists one record per CDR3 protein. The sample lists under 300,000 distinct CDR3 sequences, approximately 5.9% occurring once. This same sample was also part of a study on T cells expressing NK-cell markers. According to that study: In sorted CD3+CD56+NKG2C+, CD3+CD56+NKG2C- and CD3+CD56-NKG2C+ T cells, TCR beta repertoires were obtained.

This sequence originates from a woman under 30 in good health. The chain carries TRBV12-3 or TRBV12-4 and TRBJ2-7; maybe TRBD1 (6 bases). Sequencing used CD8+ T cells sorted from blood. The CDR3 DNA is TGTGCCAGCAGTTATGGGGGCATGGGAGTGCAGTACTTC. Its protein product is CASSYGGMGVQYF.